The 15 T cell receptor beta chains in this list originate from one sample, sequenced in a study of T-cell memory formation after mild COVID-19. In TCRdb, the 5' RACE reads were re-called with MiXCR into one record per CDR3 protein. The table records a few hundred thousand distinct CDR3 sequences, about a sixth of them present only once. Sequences were obtained from PBMCs or a T cell subset sorted from them (not recorded which). These receptors were taken from a man aged 18 to 30 who had mild COVID-19 (a few samples of this study predate the infection). Cell type and time point are not known.

The table lists this clonotype with many counts. This chain connects TRBV7-9 to TRBJ1-3; unclear D gene. V dropped 8 bases and J dropped 2 bases, with 4 bases sitting between them. The CDR3 contains 11 residues. The germline CDR1 and CDR2 sequences are SEHNR and FQNEAQ (reference sequence). The CDR3 region has the DNA TGTGCCAGCGAACCTGGAAACACCATATATTTT. Its protein is CASEPGNTIYF.

At least ten counts were recorded for this clonotype. This sequence joins TRBV7-2 and TRBJ2-5; 9 bases map to TRBD1. Per the germline V gene, CDR1 is SGHTA and CDR2 is FQGNSA. This CDR3 contains 14 residues. Trimming cost V 5 bases and J 5 bases; bases outside gene matches: 6. CDR3 DNA: TGTGCCAGCAGCATGACAGGGGGTTCGGAGACCCAGTACTTC. It translates to CASSMTGGSETQYF.

Worth noting for this clonotype: A read error may produce the germline difference seen at one junction end. The J gene is TRBJ2-5, the V gene TRBV7-2; D remains ambiguous. From germline, CDR1 is SGHTA and CDR2 FQGNSA. The length of the CDR3 is 14 residues. CDR3 in DNA: TGTGCCAGCAGATTAGGCGGCACGCAAGAGACCCAGTACTTC. It specifies CASRLGGTQETQYF.

This chain joins TRBV7-3 and TRBJ2-3; TRBD1 might be the D (5 bases). This CDR3 region has 14 residues. The V and J ends lost 5 bases and 0 bases respectively, with 9 bases between them. Per the germline V gene, CDR1 is SGHTA and CDR2 is FQGTGA. CDR3 sequence (DNA): TGTGCCAGCAGCGCGACAGAGAGCACAGATACGCAGTATTTT. Its protein product is CASSATESTDTQYF.

This clonotype was detected only a few times. This chain links TRBV4-1 with TRBJ2-1; 9 positions match TRBD1. The CDR3 length is 15 residues. V lost 3 bases and J lost 9; bases outside the gene matches: 9. Per germline, CDR1 MGHRA and CDR2 YSYEKL. CDR3 coding DNA: TGCGCCAGCAGCCATATAGGGACAGGGAATGCTGAGCAGTTCTTC. The encoded protein is CASSHIGTGNAEQFF.

Only a few counts were recorded for this clonotype. The V gene is TRBV5-1, the J gene TRBJ1-1; TRBD1 might be the D (6 bases). V was pared by 5 bases and J by 2 bases, with 13 bases between. CDR1 is SGHRS and CDR2 is YFSETQ in the germline V gene. CDR3 size: 14 residues. CDR3 region: CASRLRTANTEAFF. In DNA form, the CDR3 reads TGCGCCAGCAGATTAAGGACAGCCAACACTGAAGCTTTCTTT.

The rearrangement links TRBV7-8 to TRBJ2-6; no firm D call. The germline CDR1 and CDR2 sequences are SGHVS and FQNEAQ. The CDR3 consists of 17 residues. Deletions cut 5 bases from V and 4 bases from J, with 18 bases between. Here the CDR3 DNA reads TGTGCCAGCAGCCAGGATAGTCGAGGAGCCGGGGCCAACGTCCTGACTTTC. Its protein is CASSQDSRGAGANVLTF.

This clonotype was observed a few times. The conserved phenylalanine or tryptophan is not found at the CDR3 terminus, so this likely reflects a read error. It is unclear where the CDR3 begins or ends on the DNA, so no DNA is shown, and the CDR3 is as TCRdb lists it. This chain connects TRBV2 to TRBJ2-5; the tabulated D call, TRBD1, remains unverified against the DNA. The CDR3 has 12 amino acids, counting both end residues. Germline CDR1 is SNHLY and CDR2 is FYNNEI. The CDR3 reads CASSDTGTFAAS.

CDR3 sequence: CASSQQGAPGEKLFF. CDR3 coding DNA: TGCGCCAGCAGCCAACAGGGGGCGCCGGGGGAAAAACTGTTTTTT. The rearrangement links TRBV5-1 to TRBJ1-4, with TRBD1 identical over 9 bases. This CDR3 is built from 15 residues. The junction had 9 bases not matched to a gene; V was cut back by 4 bases and J by 8 bases. Germline loops: CDR1 SGHRS, CDR2 YFSETQ.

This clonotype turned up a few times. The DNA for the CDR3 is TGTGCCACCAGTGATCGACCACAGGCGAACCGCACCGCTTTCTTT. Translated, it gives CATSDRPQANRTAFF. V is TRBV24-1 and J is TRBJ1-1, with D maybe TRBD1 (5 bases). Trimming removed 3 bases from V and 11 bases from J, with 21 bases in between. Germline V gene sequence: CDR1 KGHDR, CDR2 SFDVKD. There are 15 residues in the CDR3.

Ten or more counts support this clonotype. The chain has TRBV29-1 and TRBJ2-2, with D possibly TRBD2 on 5 matching bases. The CDR3 length is 14 residues. From germline, CDR1 is SQVTM and CDR2 ANQGSEA. Between the trimmed V and J ends, which lost 7 bases and 0 bases, there was a span of 12 bases. The DNA of the CDR3 is TGCAGCGCCGGGAAGGGCGCGAACACCGGGGAGCTGTTTTTT. Residues: CSAGKGANTGELFF.

This chain uses TRBV9 with TRBJ2-2; 10 nucleotides align to TRBD2. CDR3 length: 16 amino acids. Per the germline V gene, CDR1 is SGDLS and CDR2 is YYNGEE. V lost 3 bases, J lost 3 bases, and 5 bases stayed unmatched. CDR3 residues: CASSDPSGGHTGELFF. CDR3 bases: TGTGCCAGCAGCGACCCTAGCGGGGGCCACACCGGGGAGCTGTTTTTT.

A few counts support this clonotype. The chain recombines TRBV4-3 with TRBJ2-2; TRBD1 aligns across 9 bases. The V gene end was trimmed by 8 bases and the J gene end by 3 bases; junction bases not matched to a gene: 7. Germline-derived CDR1 and CDR2 are LGHNA and YSLEER. This CDR3 has 15 residues. CDR3 protein: CASGEGTGYTGELFF. For the CDR3, the DNA is TGCGCCAGCGGGGAGGGGACAGGGTACACCGGGGAGCTGTTTTTT.

At least ten counts were recorded for this clonotype. This chain's CDR3 is CASSLFLNTEAFF. CDR3 sequence (DNA): TGTGCCAGCAGCTTGTTCCTGAACACTGAAGCTTTCTTT. This chain joins TRBV7-3 and TRBJ1-1, with D uncertain. Germline CDR1 SGHTA, CDR2 FQGTGA. The length of the CDR3 is 13 residues. V gave up 3 bases and J gave up 0 bases, with 5 bases separating them.

This clonotype was seen a few times. This chain connects TRBV9 to TRBJ2-7; maybe TRBD2 (5 bases). The CDR3 has 15 residues. V was clipped by 4 bases and J by 3 bases, with 17 bases between them. CDR1 is SGDLS and CDR2 is YYNGEE in the germline V gene. DNA of the CDR3: TGTGCCAGCAGCCCTAGCCATGACTACCACTACGAGCAGTACTTC. Translated, it gives CASSPSHDYHYEQYF.